A selection of T cell receptor beta chains follows, all from one sample in a study of T-cell memory formation after mild COVID-19. From the 5' RACE reads, TCRdb called clonotypes with MiXCR, one entry per CDR3 protein. The sample holds around 500,000 distinct CDR3 sequences, around a sixth seen once. Sequencing was carried out using PBMCs or a T cell subset sorted from them (not recorded which). The origin of the receptors is an adult woman who had mild COVID-19 (a few samples of this study predate the infection). Cell type and time point are not known. Each CDR3 is given with its conserved first and last residue. The D gene is left open where the match is weak. Clone size is not always given. Where it is, it says once, few, many or a class for expanded clones.

V gene	CDR3 length	clone size	D gene	J gene	CDR3 protein	CDR3 DNA
TRBV7-2	12	few	-	TRBJ2-5	CASSLDFQTQYF	TGTGCCAGCAGCTTAGACTTCCAGACCCAGTACTTC
TRBV12-3/TRBV12-4	12	-	-	TRBJ1-2	CASSLPGGGYTF	TGTGCCAGCAGTTTACCGGGAGGCGGCTACACCTTC
TRBV4-2	14	-	-	TRBJ2-7	CASSQDRLVYEQYF	TGTGCCAGCAGCCAAGATAGACTGGTTTACGAGCAGTACTTC
TRBV12-3/TRBV12-4	15	-	TRBD1	TRBJ1-2	CASSFIPGQGRGYTF	TGTGCCAGCAGTTTCATACCGGGACAGGGACGAGGCTACACCTTC
TRBV5-4	15	few	-	TRBJ2-7	CASSSAGQGGYEQYF	TGTGCCAGCAGCTCAGCAGGGCAGGGTGGCTACGAGCAGTACTTC
TRBV10-3	14	-	TRBD2	TRBJ2-7	CAISPSGGQMEQYF	TGTGCCATCAGTCCGTCGGGGGGTCAAATGGAGCAGTACTTC
TRBV12-3/TRBV12-4	13	few	-	TRBJ1-2	CASSFGGFDGYTF	TGTGCCAGCAGTTTCGGAGGGTTTGATGGCTACACCTTC
TRBV6-6	15	few	TRBD1	TRBJ2-5	CASSSRTGGGETQYF	TGTGCCAGCAGTTCCCGGACAGGGGGTGGAGAGACCCAGTACTTC
TRBV12-3/TRBV12-4	24	few	-	TRBJ2-6	CASSFMVGRPGRPPTRTGANVLTF	TGTGCCAGCAGTTTTATGGTGGGTCGACCAGGGAGACCGCCGACTAGGACTGGGGCCAACGTCCTGACTTTC
TRBV4-1	15	few	-	TRBJ1-2	CASSQNRGLPVGYTF	TGCGCCAGCAGCCAAAATAGGGGCTTACCCGTCGGCTACACCTTC
TRBV23-1	19	few	TRBD1	TRBJ2-1	CASSQNPFDRGSSYNEQFF	TGCGCCAGCAGTCAAAATCCGTTCGACAGGGGGAGCTCCTACAATGAGCAGTTCTTC
TRBV7-8	16	-	-	TRBJ2-2	CASSPTAGLDTGELFF	TGTGCCAGCAGCCCTACCGCGGGGCTCGACACCGGGGAGCTGTTTTTT
TRBV11-3	16	-	-	TRBJ2-1	CASSSPSSEGGNEQFF	TGTGCCAGCAGCTCCCCTTCTTCGGAGGGAGGCAATGAGCAGTTCTTC
TRBV5-1	17	-	TRBD2	TRBJ2-3	CASSSYRLAGVFDTQYF	TGCGCCAGCAGCTCCTACAGACTAGCGGGGGTTTTTGATACGCAGTATTTT
TRBV2	14	-	TRBD1	TRBJ2-1	CARDRTGSYNEQFF	TGTGCCAGGGACCGGACAGGGTCCTACAATGAGCAGTTCTTC
TRBV24-1	15	-	-	TRBJ2-5	CATSDLQPAGETQYF	TGTGCCACCAGTGATTTGCAGCCTGCGGGAGAGACCCAGTACTTC
TRBV4-3	15	few	-	TRBJ2-1	CASSQDRRPSDEQFF	TGCGCCAGCAGCCAAGATAGGCGGCCTAGTGATGAGCAGTTCTTC
TRBV5-1	14	few	-	TRBJ2-7	CASSPLLVTAEQYF	TGCGCCAGCAGCCCCTTACTAGTGACTGCCGAGCAGTACTTC
TRBV5-6	15	-	TRBD1	TRBJ2-7	CASSWDRLSVSEQYF	TGTGCCAGCAGCTGGGACAGGCTGTCTGTGAGCGAGCAGTACTTC
TRBV10-3	14	-	TRBD1	TRBJ2-7	CAISPTGGRDEQYF	TGTGCCATCAGTCCGACAGGGGGAAGGGACGAGCAGTACTTC